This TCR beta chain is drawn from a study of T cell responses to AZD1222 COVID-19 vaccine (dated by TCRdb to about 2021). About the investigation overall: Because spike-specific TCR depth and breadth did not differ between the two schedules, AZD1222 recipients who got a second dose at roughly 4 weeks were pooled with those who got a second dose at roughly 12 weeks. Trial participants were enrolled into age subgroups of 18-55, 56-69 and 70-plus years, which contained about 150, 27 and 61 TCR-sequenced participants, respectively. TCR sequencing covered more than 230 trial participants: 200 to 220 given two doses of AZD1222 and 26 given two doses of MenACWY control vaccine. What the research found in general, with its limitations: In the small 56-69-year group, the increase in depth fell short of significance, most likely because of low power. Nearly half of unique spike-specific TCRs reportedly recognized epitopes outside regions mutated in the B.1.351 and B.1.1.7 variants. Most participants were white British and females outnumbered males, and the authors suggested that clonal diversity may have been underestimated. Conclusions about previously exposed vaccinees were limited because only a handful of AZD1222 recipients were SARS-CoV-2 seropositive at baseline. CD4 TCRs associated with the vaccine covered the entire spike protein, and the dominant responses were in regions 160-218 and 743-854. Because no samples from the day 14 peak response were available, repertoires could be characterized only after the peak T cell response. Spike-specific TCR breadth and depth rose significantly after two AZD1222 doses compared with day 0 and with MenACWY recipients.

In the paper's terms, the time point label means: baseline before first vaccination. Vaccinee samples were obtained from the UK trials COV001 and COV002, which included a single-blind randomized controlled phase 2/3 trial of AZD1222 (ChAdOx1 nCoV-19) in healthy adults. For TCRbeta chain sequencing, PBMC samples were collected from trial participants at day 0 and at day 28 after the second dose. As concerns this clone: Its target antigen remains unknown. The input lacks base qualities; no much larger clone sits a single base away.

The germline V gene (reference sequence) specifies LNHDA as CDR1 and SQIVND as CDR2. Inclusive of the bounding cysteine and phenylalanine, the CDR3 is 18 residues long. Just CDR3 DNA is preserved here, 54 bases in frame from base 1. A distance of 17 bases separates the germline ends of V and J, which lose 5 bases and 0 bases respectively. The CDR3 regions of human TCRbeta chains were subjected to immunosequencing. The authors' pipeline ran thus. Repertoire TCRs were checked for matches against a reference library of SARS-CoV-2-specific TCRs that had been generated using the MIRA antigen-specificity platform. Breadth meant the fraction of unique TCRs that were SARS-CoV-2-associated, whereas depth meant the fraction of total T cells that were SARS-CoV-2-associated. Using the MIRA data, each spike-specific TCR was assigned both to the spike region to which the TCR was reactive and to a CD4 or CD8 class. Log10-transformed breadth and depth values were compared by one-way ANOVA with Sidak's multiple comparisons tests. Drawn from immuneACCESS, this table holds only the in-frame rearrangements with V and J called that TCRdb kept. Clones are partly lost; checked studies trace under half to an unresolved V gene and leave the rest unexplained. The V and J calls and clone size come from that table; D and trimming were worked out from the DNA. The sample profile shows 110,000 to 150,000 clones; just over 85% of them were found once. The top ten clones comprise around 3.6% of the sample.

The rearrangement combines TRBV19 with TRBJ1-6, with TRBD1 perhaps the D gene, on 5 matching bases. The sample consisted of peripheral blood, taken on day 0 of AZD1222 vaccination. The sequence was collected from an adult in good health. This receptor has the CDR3 CASSHKGSQSSYNSPLHF. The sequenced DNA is TGTGCCAGTAGTCACAAGGGGAGTCAGAGCTCCTATAATTCACCCCTCCACTTT.